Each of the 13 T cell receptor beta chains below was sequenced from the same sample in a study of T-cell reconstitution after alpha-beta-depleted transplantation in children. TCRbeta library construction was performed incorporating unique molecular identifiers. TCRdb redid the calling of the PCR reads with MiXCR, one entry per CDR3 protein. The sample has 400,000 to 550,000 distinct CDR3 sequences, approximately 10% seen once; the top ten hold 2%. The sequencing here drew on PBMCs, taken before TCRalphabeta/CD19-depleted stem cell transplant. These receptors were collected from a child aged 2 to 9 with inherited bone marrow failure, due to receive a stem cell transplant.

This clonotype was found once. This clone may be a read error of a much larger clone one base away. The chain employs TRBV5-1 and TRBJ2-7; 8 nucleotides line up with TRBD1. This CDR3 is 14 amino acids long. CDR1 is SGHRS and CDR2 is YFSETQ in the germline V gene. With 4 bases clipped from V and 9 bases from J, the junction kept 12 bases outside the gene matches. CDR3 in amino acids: CASSRQGWLAGQYF. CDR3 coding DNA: TGCGCCAGCAGCAGACAGGGGTGGCTTGCTGGGCAGTACTTC.

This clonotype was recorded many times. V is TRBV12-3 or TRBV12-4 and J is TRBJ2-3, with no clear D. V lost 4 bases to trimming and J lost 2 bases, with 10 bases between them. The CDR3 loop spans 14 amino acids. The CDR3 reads CASSYGRFTDTQYF. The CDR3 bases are TGTGCCAGCAGTTATGGGCGGTTCACAGATACGCAGTATTTT.

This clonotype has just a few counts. CDR3 in amino acids: CASSHVAGGPYNEQFF. CDR3 DNA: TGTGCCAGCAGCCATGTAGCGGGAGGCCCCTACAATGAGCAGTTCTTC. The chain carries TRBV7-2 and TRBJ2-1, with 10 bases aligning to TRBD2. Germline V gene lookup returns CDR1 SGHTA and CDR2 FQGNSA. V was clipped by 5 bases and J by 2 bases; unmatched bases: 6. The CDR3 covers 16 residues.

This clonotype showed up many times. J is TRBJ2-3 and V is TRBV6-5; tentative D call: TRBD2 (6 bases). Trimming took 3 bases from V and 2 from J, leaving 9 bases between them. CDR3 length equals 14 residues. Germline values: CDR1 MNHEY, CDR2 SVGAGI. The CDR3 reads CASSYTSLTDTQYF. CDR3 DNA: TGTGCCAGCAGTTATACTAGCCTCACAGATACGCAGTATTTT.

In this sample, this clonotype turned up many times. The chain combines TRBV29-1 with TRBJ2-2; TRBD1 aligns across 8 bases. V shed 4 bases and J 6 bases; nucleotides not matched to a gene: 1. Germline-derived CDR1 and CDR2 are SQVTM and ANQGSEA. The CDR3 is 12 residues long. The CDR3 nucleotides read TGCAGCGTTGCACAGGGGGCCGGGGAGCTGTTTTTT. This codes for CSVAQGAGELFF.

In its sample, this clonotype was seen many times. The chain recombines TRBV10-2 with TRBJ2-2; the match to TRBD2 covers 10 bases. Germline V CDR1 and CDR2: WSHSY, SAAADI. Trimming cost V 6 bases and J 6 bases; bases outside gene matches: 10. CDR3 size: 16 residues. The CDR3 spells CASRGSSGRVAGELFF. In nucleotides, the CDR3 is TGCGCCAGCAGGGGATCTAGCGGGAGAGTGGCCGGGGAGCTGTTTTTT.

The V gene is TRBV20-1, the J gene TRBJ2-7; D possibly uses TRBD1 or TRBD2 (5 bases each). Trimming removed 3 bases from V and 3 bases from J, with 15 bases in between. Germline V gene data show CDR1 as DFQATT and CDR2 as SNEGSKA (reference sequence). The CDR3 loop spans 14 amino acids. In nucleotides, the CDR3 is TGCAGTGCTAGTGAGGGGACCATGGGCTACGAGCAGTACTTC. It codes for CSASEGTMGYEQYF.

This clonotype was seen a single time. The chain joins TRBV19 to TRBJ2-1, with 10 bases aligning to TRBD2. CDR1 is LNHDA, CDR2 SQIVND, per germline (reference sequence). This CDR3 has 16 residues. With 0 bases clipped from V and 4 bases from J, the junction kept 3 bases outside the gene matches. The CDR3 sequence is CASSIDSGRQYNEQFF. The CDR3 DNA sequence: TGTGCCAGTAGTATAGATAGCGGGAGGCAATACAATGAGCAGTTCTTC.

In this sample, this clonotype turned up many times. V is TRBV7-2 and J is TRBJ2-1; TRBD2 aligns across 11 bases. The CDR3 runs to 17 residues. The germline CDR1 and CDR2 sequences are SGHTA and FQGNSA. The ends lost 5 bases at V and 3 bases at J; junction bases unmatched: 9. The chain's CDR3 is CASSRSGRAGVYNEQFF. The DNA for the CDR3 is TGTGCCAGCAGCCGTAGCGGGAGGGCCGGGGTCTACAATGAGCAGTTCTTC.

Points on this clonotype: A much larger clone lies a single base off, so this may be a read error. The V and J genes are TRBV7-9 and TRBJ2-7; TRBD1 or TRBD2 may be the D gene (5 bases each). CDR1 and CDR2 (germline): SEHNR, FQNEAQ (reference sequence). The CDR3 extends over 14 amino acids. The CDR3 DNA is TGTGCCAGCGCTTTGGGACGGCACGGGGACGACCAGTACTTC. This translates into CASALGRHGDDQYF.

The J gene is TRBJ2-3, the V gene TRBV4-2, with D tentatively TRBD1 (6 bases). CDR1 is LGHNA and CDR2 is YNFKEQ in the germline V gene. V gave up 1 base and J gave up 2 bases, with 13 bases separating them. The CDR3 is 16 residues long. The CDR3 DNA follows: TGTGCCAGCAGCCAAGCCGGGACACCCCTCACAGATACGCAGTATTTT. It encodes CASSQAGTPLTDTQYF.

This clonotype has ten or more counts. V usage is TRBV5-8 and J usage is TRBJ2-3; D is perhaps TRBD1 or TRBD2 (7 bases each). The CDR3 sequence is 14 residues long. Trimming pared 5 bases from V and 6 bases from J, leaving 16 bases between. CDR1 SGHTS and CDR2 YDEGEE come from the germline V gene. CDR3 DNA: TGTGCCAGCAGGATGACAGGGAGGGAGGATACGCAGTATTTT. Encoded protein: CASRMTGREDTQYF.

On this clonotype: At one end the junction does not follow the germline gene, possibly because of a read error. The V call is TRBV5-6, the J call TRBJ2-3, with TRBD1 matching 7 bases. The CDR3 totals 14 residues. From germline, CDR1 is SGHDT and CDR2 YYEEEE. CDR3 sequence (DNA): TGTGCCAGCAGTTTCGACAGGGTCACAGATACGCGGTATTTT. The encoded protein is CASSFDRVTDTRYF.